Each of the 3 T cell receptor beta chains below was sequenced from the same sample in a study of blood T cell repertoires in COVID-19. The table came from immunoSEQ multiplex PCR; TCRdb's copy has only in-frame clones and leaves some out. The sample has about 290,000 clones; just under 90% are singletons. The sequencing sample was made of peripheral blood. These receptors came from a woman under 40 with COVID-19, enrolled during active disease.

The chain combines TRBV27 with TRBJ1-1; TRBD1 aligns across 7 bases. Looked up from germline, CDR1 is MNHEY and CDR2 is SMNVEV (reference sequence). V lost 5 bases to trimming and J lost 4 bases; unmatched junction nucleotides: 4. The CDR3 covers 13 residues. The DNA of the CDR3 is TGTGCCAGCAGTCCGACAGGGCCCACTGAAGCTTTCTTT. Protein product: CASSPTGPTEAFF.

This CDR3 reads CATSRPGTLSVEAFF. CDR3 nucleotides: TGTGCCACCAGCAGGCCCGGGACACTTAGTGTTGAAGCTTTCTTT. This chain uses TRBV15 with TRBJ1-1, with D possibly TRBD1 on 6 matching bases. This CDR3 comprises 15 residues. Germline V gene lookup returns CDR1 LNHNV and CDR2 YYDKDF (reference sequence). V was cut by 3 bases and J by 7 bases, with 18 bases left in between. Drawing the rest from reference TRBV15 and TRBJ1-1, the complete variable domain is DAMVIQNPRYQVTQFGKPVTLSCSQTLNHNVMYWYQQKSSQAPKLLFHYYDKDFNNEADTPDNFQSRRPNTSFCFLDIRSPGLGDTAMYLCATSRPGTLSVEAFFGQGTRLTVV.

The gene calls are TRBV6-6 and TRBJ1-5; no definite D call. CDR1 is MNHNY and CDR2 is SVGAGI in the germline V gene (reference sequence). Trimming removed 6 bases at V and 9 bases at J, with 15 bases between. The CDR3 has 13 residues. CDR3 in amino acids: CASRVSASGPQHF. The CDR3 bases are TGTGCCAGCAGGGTTTCCGCCTCGGGGCCCCAGCATTTT.